The 5 T cell receptor beta chains below come from one sample, sequenced in a study of T cell responses to AZD1222 COVID-19 vaccine. Data came from immunoSEQ multiplex PCR; TCRdb stores just in-frame clones and leaves some out. The sample has under 80,000 clones; approximately 85% are singletons. Sequenced here: peripheral blood, sampled on day 0 of MenACWY control vaccination. Every receptor here comes from an adult in good health.

The chain recombines TRBV19 with TRBJ1-2, with 9 bases fitting TRBD1. This CDR3 contains 13 residues. V was clipped by 6 bases and J by 6 bases; unmatched bases: 5. Germline CDR1 reads LNHDA; CDR2 reads SQIVND (reference sequence). The CDR3, as DNA: TGTGCCAGTAGAAGGACAGGGGAACATGGCTACACCTTC. Its translation: CASRRTGEHGYTF.

The V call is TRBV19, the J call TRBJ2-7; 11 nucleotides match TRBD2. This CDR3 is 15 amino acids long. Germline trimming cut 4 bases from V and 6 bases from J; bases unmatched to any gene: 8. In germline, CDR1 is LNHDA, CDR2 SQIVND (reference sequence). The chain's CDR3 is CASSTLAGGPTEQYF. The CDR3 DNA follows: TGTGCCAGTAGTACCTTAGCGGGAGGGCCGACCGAGCAGTACTTC.

The chain combines TRBV6-5 with TRBJ1-4; no clear D. Germline V gives CDR1 MNHEY, CDR2 SVGAGI. The V end lost 11 bases, the J end lost 5 bases, and 15 bases lay between the germline ends. CDR3 length: 13 amino acids. The CDR3 bases are TGTGCCCCCCCTGAGACGGAAAATGAAAAACTGTTTTTT. Its protein product is CAPPETENEKLFF.

This clone was counted a few times. The J gene is TRBJ1-4, the V gene TRBV5-1; TRBD1 matches 7 bases. With 4 bases clipped from V and 8 bases from J, the junction kept 8 bases outside the gene matches. Per the germline V gene, CDR1 is SGHRS and CDR2 is YFSETQ. CDR3 length: 14 amino acids. The CDR3 DNA reads TGCGCCAGCAGCATCGGACAGGAGGGAGAAAAACTGTTTTTT. Its translation: CASSIGQEGEKLFF.

This CDR3 is CASSLSQSYGYTF. CDR3 bases: TGTGCCAGCAGTTTAAGCCAGAGTTATGGCTACACCTTC. This rearrangement joins TRBV12-3 or TRBV12-4 to TRBJ1-2; D unresolved. The CDR3 totals 13 residues. Trimming shortened V by 2 bases and J by 5 bases, and 9 bases separated the two germline ends.